This TCR beta chain came from a study of cytomegalovirus exposure and HLA in healthy donors. PCR employed 60 Vbeta and 13 Jbeta primers. Generated by immunoSEQ multiplex PCR, the TCRdb table keeps only in-frame clones and is missing some. This table holds around 130,000 clones, 8.5% to 10% found once. Study results and limitations: TCR beta V segments were, for the most part, productive about 87% or about 30% of the time in an earlier analysis. In vitro, a few CMV-associated chains proved specific for CMV antigens.

This clone appeared a few times. Antigen specificity is unknown. The specimen was PBMCs. This TCR was recovered from a man aged 35 to 55 in good health and CMV-seronegative.

The chain's CDR3 is CASSPPANYGYTF. CDR3 DNA sequence: TGTGCCAGCAGCCCCCCCGCTAACTATGGCTACACCTTC. The genes are TRBV7-8 and TRBJ1-2, with unresolved D. The CDR3 extends over 13 amino acids. The V gene lost 5 bases and the J gene lost 0 bases, with 7 bases spanning the gap. Per the germline V gene, CDR1 is SGHVS and CDR2 is FQNEAQ.